These 15 T cell receptor beta chains share one sample of origin, sequenced in a study of CD8 T cells in Susac syndrome. Random hexamers were used to reverse transcribe about 0.45 to 1 ug of RNA. TCRdb redid the calling of the immunoSEQ multiplex PCR reads with MiXCR, one entry per CDR3 protein. The data hold a few hundred thousand distinct CDR3 sequences, with roughly 85% observed a single time. The sample consisted of CD8+ T cells from PBMCs. The receptor source for this set is a human donor with multiple sclerosis.

Worth noting for this clonotype: At one end the junction does not follow the germline gene, possibly because of a read error. The gene calls are TRBV30 and TRBJ1-1; unclear D gene. The germline gives CDR1 GTSNPN, CDR2 SVGIG (reference sequence). The CDR3 extends over 14 amino acids. CDR3 in amino acids: CAFLTPASNTEAFF. CDR3 DNA sequence: TGTGCCTTCCTGACGCCGGCTTCGAACACTGAAGCCTTCTTT.

The chain links TRBV27 to TRBJ2-3; 8 bases align to TRBD2. Germline V lookup: CDR1 MNHEY, CDR2 SMNVEV (reference sequence). The trim removed 4 bases at V and 4 bases at J, leaving 10 bases unmatched. The CDR3 is 16 amino acids. The CDR3 bases are TGTGCCAGCAGTTCCCCGGGACTAGAGGGCGCAGATACGCAGTATTTT. Amino acids: CASSSPGLEGADTQYF.

J is TRBJ2-7 and V is TRBV6-1; D uncertain. V lost 4 bases and J 0 bases, leaving 13 bases between the germline ends. This CDR3 has 15 amino acids. CDR1 MNHNS and CDR2 SASEGT come from the germline V gene. This CDR3 reads CASSVGLWSSYEQYF. The CDR3 bases are TGTGCCAGCAGTGTGGGTTTATGGAGCTCCTACGAGCAGTACTTC.

This clonotype was found once. This rearrangement joins TRBV27 to TRBJ2-1; D not certain. The V and J ends lost 7 bases and 7 bases respectively, with 14 bases between them. This CDR3 region has 13 residues. Germline V gene lookup returns CDR1 MNHEY and CDR2 SMNVEV (reference sequence). The CDR3 spells CASKVPTQNEQFF. In nucleotides, the CDR3 is TGTGCCAGCAAGGTACCCACCCAAAATGAGCAGTTCTTC.

V gene TRBV27 combines with J gene TRBJ1-1; perhaps TRBD1 as D (6 bases). Germline V gives CDR1 MNHEY, CDR2 SMNVEV (reference sequence). Trimming shortened V by 5 bases and J by 1 base, and 14 bases separated the two germline ends. The CDR3 length is 15 residues. The CDR3 region is CASSPNQGKNTEAFF. CDR3 coding DNA: TGTGCCAGCAGTCCCAACCAGGGGAAGAACACTGAAGCTTTCTTT.

The chain has TRBV28 and TRBJ2-1; TRBD2 matches 7 bases. V trimming: 8 bases; J trimming: 5 bases; junction bases outside the gene matches: 6. This CDR3 contains 13 residues. The germline gives CDR1 MDHEN, CDR2 SYDVKM. CDR3 residues: CASRTRGDNEQFF. The DNA of the CDR3 is TGTGCCAGCCGGACTAGGGGCGACAATGAGCAGTTCTTC. The variable domain in full, completed from reference TRBV28 and TRBJ2-1, reads DVKVTQSSRYLVKRTGEKVFLECVQDMDHENMFWYRQDPGLGLRLIYFSYDVKMKEKGDIPEGYSVSREKKERFSLILESASTNQTSMYLCASRTRGDNEQFFGPGTRLTVL.

V gene TRBV27 combines with J gene TRBJ2-1, with D possibly being TRBD1 or TRBD2 (5 bases each). The CDR3 consists of 14 residues. The germline V gene encodes CDR1 MNHEY and CDR2 SMNVEV (reference sequence). The V end lost 5 bases, the J end lost 6 bases, and 14 bases lay between the germline ends. This CDR3 is CASSIRYGGNEQFF. CDR3 in DNA: TGTGCCAGCAGTATACGGTATGGGGGCAATGAGCAGTTCTTC.

This rearrangement joins TRBV6-5 to TRBJ1-4; D is uncertain. The V end lost 0 bases, the J end lost 7 bases, and 12 bases lay between the germline ends. The germline V gene has CDR1 MNHEY and CDR2 SVGAGI. The CDR3 has 15 residues. Here the CDR3 reads CASSYSTQEGEKLFF. CDR3 nucleotide sequence: TGTGCCAGCAGTTACTCTACACAAGAGGGTGAAAAACTGTTTTTT.

This sequence joins TRBV5-1 and TRBJ2-7; D might be TRBD2 (5 bases). This CDR3 is built from 12 residues. The germline V gene encodes CDR1 SGHRS and CDR2 YFSETQ. The V and J ends lost 4 bases and 5 bases respectively, with 10 bases between them. CDR3 residues: CASSRWRHEQYF. CDR3 coding DNA: TGCGCCAGCAGCCGATGGAGGCACGAGCAGTACTTC.

This rearrangement joins TRBV6-5 to TRBJ2-1, with 8 positions matching TRBD2. Germline CDR1 and CDR2: MNHEY and SVGAGI. V lost 0 bases, J lost 3 bases, and 4 bases stayed unmatched. The length of the CDR3 is 16 residues. CDR3 in DNA: TGTGCCAGCAGTTACTCTCCCAGCGGGAGCTACAATGAGCAGTTCTTC. Its translation is CASSYSPSGSYNEQFF.

The chain uses TRBV7-3 and TRBJ2-5, with TRBD2 matching 10 bases. The germline gives CDR1 SGHTA, CDR2 FQGTGA. With 4 bases clipped from V and 4 bases from J, the junction kept 12 bases outside the gene matches. CDR3 length equals 17 residues. DNA of the CDR3: TGTGCCAGCAGCTCCATGGCTAGCGGGAGTTCGGGAGAGACCCAGTACTTC. Translated, it gives CASSSMASGSSGETQYF.

The V call is TRBV24-1, the J call TRBJ2-1; TRBD1 matches 12 bases. The trim removed 3 bases at V and 8 bases at J, leaving 1 base unmatched. The CDR3 spans 14 residues. Per germline, CDR1 KGHDR and CDR2 SFDVKD. The CDR3 nucleotides read TGTGCCACCAGTGATGGGACAGGGGGCCATGAGCAGTTCTTC. Translating gives CATSDGTGGHEQFF.

V is TRBV2 and J is TRBJ1-1; D might be TRBD1 (5 bases). The ends were cut back, 8 bases at V and 5 bases at J, with 15 bases in the middle. This CDR3 region has 13 residues. In germline, CDR1 is SNHLY, CDR2 FYNNEI. The CDR3 loop reads CASETGHITEAFF. The DNA of the CDR3 is TGTGCCAGCGAAACGGGGCATATAACTGAAGCTTTCTTT. Together with reference TRBV2 and TRBJ1-1, the CDR3 gives the full variable domain: EPEVTQTPSHQVTQMGQEVILRCVPISNHLYFYWYRQILGQKVEFLVSFYNNEISEKSEIFDDQFSVERPDGSNFTLKIRSTKLEDSAMYFCASETGHITEAFFGQGTRLTVV.

The rearrangement links TRBV20-1 to TRBJ1-3; D uncertain. Germline CDR1 and CDR2: DFQATT and SNEGSKA (reference sequence). The CDR3 extends over 16 amino acids. V lost 3 bases, J lost 0 bases, and 15 bases lay in between. CDR3 DNA sequence: TGCAGTGCTAGCCTCAACCTAGATCTCTCTGGAAACACCATATATTTT. Its translation is CSASLNLDLSGNTIYF.

This clonotype has a single count. The V gene is TRBV28, the J gene TRBJ2-4; 16 bases align to TRBD2. The CDR3 loop spans 19 amino acids. Germline CDR1 reads MDHEN; CDR2 reads SYDVKM. Trimming cost V 6 bases and J 2 bases; bases outside gene matches: 10. Here the CDR3 reads CASRPRGLAGGPTKNIQYF. As DNA, the CDR3 is TGTGCCAGCAGGCCGAGGGGACTAGCGGGAGGGCCGACCAAAAACATTCAGTACTTC.